The 10 T cell receptor beta chains below come from one sample, sequenced in a study of shared clonotypes between healthy human individuals. The repertoire was sequenced with immunoSEQ multiplex PCR; TCRdb's copy has only in-frame clones and lacks some. There are about 2 million clones in the sample; roughly 96% occur only once, and 0.13% lies in the top ten. The sequencing input was naive CD4+ T cells sorted from blood. Specified subset: CD45RA+ positively selected. The receptors were gathered from a man between 18 and 29 years old in good health.

The chain couples TRBV29-1 to TRBJ2-4; 7 nucleotides agree with TRBD1. This CDR3 is 13 amino acids long. The germline gives CDR1 SQVTM, CDR2 ANQGSEA. V lost 4 bases and J lost 5; bases outside the gene matches: 5. The CDR3 is CSVVRGGQNIQYF. The CDR3 DNA reads TGCAGCGTTGTTCGAGGGGGCCAAAACATTCAGTACTTC.

The chain carries TRBV29-1 and TRBJ1-1; maybe TRBD1 (6 bases). The CDR3 length is 14 residues. The germline V gene encodes CDR1 SQVTM and CDR2 ANQGSEA. Trimming left V 4 bases short and J 5 bases short, with 17 bases between. The chain's CDR3 is CSVGFSGAGTEAFF. Written as DNA, the CDR3 is TGCAGCGTTGGGTTTTCAGGGGCCGGGACTGAAGCTTTCTTT.

The J gene is TRBJ1-1, the V gene TRBV5-1, with a weak D call TRBD1 (6 bases). This CDR3 contains 16 residues. Trimming left V 2 bases short and J 1 base short, with 15 bases between. In germline, CDR1 is SGHRS, CDR2 YFSETQ. CDR3 sequence (DNA): TGCGCCAGCAGCTTCATTAGGGGGTCCTCGAACACTGAAGCTTTCTTT. The encoded protein is CASSFIRGSSNTEAFF.

The chain carries TRBV28 and TRBJ1-6; 8 nucleotides align to TRBD1. This CDR3 has 17 residues. With V trimmed by 3 bases and J by 1 base, 5 bases remained unmatched. Germline CDR1 and CDR2: MDHEN and SYDVKM. The CDR3 loop reads CASSLPGGSSYNSPLHF. As DNA, the CDR3 is TGTGCCAGCAGTTTGCCAGGGGGCTCGTCCTATAATTCACCCCTCCACTTT.

As for this clone: Sequence at one end of the junction differs from germline and may be a read error. The CDR3 DNA is TGTGCTAGCAGCCCAGGACAGGGCGATCAGCCCCAGCATTTT. As protein: CASSPGQGDQPQHF. This rearrangement joins TRBV7-7 to TRBJ1-5; 8 nucleotides line up with TRBD1. The CDR3 totals 14 residues. From germline, CDR1 is SSHAT and CDR2 FNYEAQ (reference sequence).

This sequence joins TRBV2 and TRBJ2-1, with D tentatively TRBD1 (6 bases). V was clipped by 7 bases and J by 9 bases, with 13 bases between them. There are 12 residues in the CDR3. Per the germline V gene, CDR1 is SNHLY and CDR2 is FYNNEI. CDR3 in amino acids: CASISMGAEQFF. The CDR3 nucleotides are TGTGCCAGCATCTCAATGGGGGCTGAGCAGTTCTTC.

The V gene is TRBV11-2, the J gene TRBJ2-3; the D is unclear. CDR1 SGHAT and CDR2 FQNNGV come from the germline V gene. The CDR3 spans 14 residues. Trimming left V 0 bases short and J 5 bases short, with 9 bases between. The CDR3 reads CASSLERQRDTQYF. CDR3 nucleotide sequence: TGTGCCAGCAGCTTAGAGAGGCAACGAGATACGCAGTATTTT. Complete variable domain (other parts from reference TRBV11-2 and TRBJ2-3): EAGVAQSPRYKIIEKRQSVAFWCNPISGHATLYWYQQILGQGPKLLIQFQNNGVVDDSQLPKDRFSAERLKGVDSTLKIQPAKLEDSAVYLCASSLERQRDTQYFGPGTRLTVL.

The V call is TRBV27, the J call TRBJ2-7; D unresolved. V was cut by 2 bases and J by 3 bases, with 11 bases left in between. From germline, CDR1 is MNHEY and CDR2 SMNVEV (reference sequence). This CDR3 is 14 amino acids long. DNA for the CDR3: TGTGCCAGCAGTTTAAGGCAGGAGTACTACGAGCAGTACTTC. This encodes CASSLRQEYYEQYF.

This clone appeared once. The same CDR3 is also encoded by other DNA sequences in this sample. The chain is built from TRBV2 and TRBJ2-6; D is unresolved. Per the germline V gene, CDR1 is SNHLY and CDR2 is FYNNEI. V was clipped by 3 bases and J by 2 bases, with 2 bases between them. The CDR3 sequence is 13 residues long. The CDR3 is CASSEAGANVLTF. DNA for the CDR3: TGTGCCAGCAGTGAGGCTGGGGCCAACGTCCTGACTTTC.

The chain employs TRBV5-1 and TRBJ1-5; maybe TRBD1 (5 bases). CDR1 is SGHRS, CDR2 YFSETQ, per germline. The V gene lost 7 bases and the J gene lost 2 bases, with 16 bases spanning the gap. This CDR3 region has 15 residues. Here the CDR3 reads CASRDGASGNQPQHF. CDR3 DNA: TGCGCCAGCCGTGATGGGGCCTCTGGCAATCAGCCCCAGCATTTT.